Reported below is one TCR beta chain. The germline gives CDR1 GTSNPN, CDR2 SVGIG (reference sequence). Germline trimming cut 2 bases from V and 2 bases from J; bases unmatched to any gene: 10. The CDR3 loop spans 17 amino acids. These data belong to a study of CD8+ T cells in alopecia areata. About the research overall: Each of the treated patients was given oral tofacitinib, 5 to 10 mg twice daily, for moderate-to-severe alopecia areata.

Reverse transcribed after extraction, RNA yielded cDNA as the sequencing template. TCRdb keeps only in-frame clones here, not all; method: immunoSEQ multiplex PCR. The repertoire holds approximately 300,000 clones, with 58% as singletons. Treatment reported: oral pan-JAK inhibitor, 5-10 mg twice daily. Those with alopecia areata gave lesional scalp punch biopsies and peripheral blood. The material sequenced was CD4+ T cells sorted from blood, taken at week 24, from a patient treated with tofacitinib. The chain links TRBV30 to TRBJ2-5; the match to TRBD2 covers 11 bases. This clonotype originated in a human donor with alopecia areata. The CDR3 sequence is CAWSLRASGGRQETQYF. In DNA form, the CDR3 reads TGTGCCTGGAGTCTTAGGGCTAGCGGGGGGCGTCAAGAGACCCAGTACTTC.